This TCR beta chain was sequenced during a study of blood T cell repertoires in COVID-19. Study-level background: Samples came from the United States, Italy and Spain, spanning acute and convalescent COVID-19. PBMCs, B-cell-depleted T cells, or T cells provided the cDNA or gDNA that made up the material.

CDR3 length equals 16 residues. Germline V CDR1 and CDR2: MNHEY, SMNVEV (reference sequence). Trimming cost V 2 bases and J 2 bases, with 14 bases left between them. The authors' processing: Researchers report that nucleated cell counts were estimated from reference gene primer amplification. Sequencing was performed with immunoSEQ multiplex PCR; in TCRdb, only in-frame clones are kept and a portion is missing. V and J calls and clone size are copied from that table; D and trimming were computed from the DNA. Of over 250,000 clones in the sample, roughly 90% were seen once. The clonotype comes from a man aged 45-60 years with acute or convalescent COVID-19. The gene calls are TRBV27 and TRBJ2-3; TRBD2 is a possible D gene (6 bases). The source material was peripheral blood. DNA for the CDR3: TGTGCCAGCAGTTTAAAAGGAGGGTATCTCACAGATACGCAGTATTTT. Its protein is CASSLKGGYLTDTQYF.